The rows below give T cell receptor beta chains drawn from one sample of a study of T cell changes during pregnancy in multiple sclerosis. The method was immunoSEQ multiplex PCR; TCRdb's version includes in-frame clones alone and lacks a portion of them. The repertoire holds approximately 50,000 clones, about 90% seen once, with 0.39% in the top ten. The specimen was CD4+ T cells from peripheral blood mononuclear cells, collected after pregnancy. Source of these receptors: a female donor with multiple sclerosis, enrolled in a pregnancy study. Both conserved end residues are part of each CDR3. D genes are given only for firm matches. Not all rows give a size; the values are once, few, many and, for expanded clones, a class.

clone_size j_call d_call v_call cdr3_nt cdr3_aa
- TRBJ2-6 TRBD2 TRBV9 TGTGCCAGCAGCGCCCGTGAGATATCTGGTCTAGCGGGTGGCTCTGGGGCCAACGTCCTGACTTTC CASSAREISGLAGGSGANVLTF
- TRBJ2-2 - TRBV5-1 TGCGCCAGCAGAGGGGACATTCGCGGCACCGGGGAGCTGTTTTTT CASRGDIRGTGELFF
- TRBJ2-3 - TRBV9 TGTGCCAGCAGCCCGGATATATCCACGGCGGGGGCAAATACGCAGTATTTT CASSPDISTAGANTQYF
- TRBJ2-7 TRBD2 TRBV5-3 TGTGCCAGAAGCTTGTGGTTTGGGCTAGCGGAACTCTACGAGCAGTACTTC CARSLWFGLAELYEQYF
- TRBJ2-2 - TRBV6-5 TGTGCCAGCAGCCGAACAGGGAGAACCGGGGAGCTGTTTTTT CASSRTGRTGELFF
- TRBJ2-2 - TRBV21-1 TGTGCCAGCAGCAAAGTCCTGGGACAGGGCGCCGGGGAGCTGTTTTTT CASSKVLGQGAGELFF
- TRBJ1-2 - TRBV19 TGTGCCAGTAGTTGGGCTATTGGCTACACCTTC CASSWAIGYTF
- TRBJ1-5 - TRBV5-6 TGTGCCAGCAGCTTGGCCGGGAGCAATCAGCCCCAGCATTTT CASSLAGSNQPQHF
once TRBJ2-5 TRBD1 TRBV29-1 TGCAGCGTGTTACCCCAGGGGGAAGAGACCCAGTACTTC CSVLPQGEETQYF
- TRBJ1-3 - TRBV5-1 TGCGCCAGCAGCTTGGAGCGGGGGACCCAAACCATATATTTT CASSLERGTQTIYF
- TRBJ2-2 - TRBV19 TGTGCCAGTGGACAGTCCACCGGGGAGCTGTTTTTT CASGQSTGELFF
- TRBJ1-5 - TRBV5-5 TGTGCCAGCAGCTCGGGACTGATGAATCAGCCCCAGCATTTT CASSSGLMNQPQHF
- TRBJ2-2 TRBD2 TRBV9 TGTGCCAGCAGCGTAGGACTAGCGGGAACGACCGGGGAGCTGTTTTTT CASSVGLAGTTGELFF
- TRBJ1-2 - TRBV4-2 TGTGCCAGCAGCCAAGATATCGACCCCGGAGGTAACTATGGCTACACCTTC CASSQDIDPGGNYGYTF
- TRBJ1-2 TRBD1 TRBV12-5 TGTGCTAGTGGGACAGGGCTTCCCGGTTATGGCTACACCTTC CASGTGLPGYGYTF
- TRBJ1-3 - TRBV5-4 TGTGCCAGCAGCTTGGGCACTCACATCGGGAACACCATATATTTT CASSLGTHIGNTIYF
- TRBJ2-3 TRBD2 TRBV30 TGTGCCTGGAGTGCTGACGGGACTAGCGGGATGCCAGATACGCAGTATTTT CAWSADGTSGMPDTQYF
- TRBJ2-7 TRBD2 TRBV9 TGTGCCAGCAGCGTCGATACTAGCGGGAGTCTCTACGAGCAGTACTTC CASSVDTSGSLYEQYF
- TRBJ2-7 TRBD2 TRBV10-3 TGTGCCATCAGTGCCAACCCTAGCGGGAGTTCCTACGAGCAGTACTTC CAISANPSGSSYEQYF
- TRBJ1-4 TRBD1 TRBV5-1 TGCGCCAGCAGCTTGGAGGTTGGCGGGACAGGGACCCTGGCTGAAAAACTGTTTTTT CASSLEVGGTGTLAEKLFF
- TRBJ1-1 - TRBV30 TGTGCCTGGGTCCGAGGGGGGGCCCGCGGCACTGAAGCTTTCTTT CAWVRGGARGTEAFF
- TRBJ1-1 TRBD1 TRBV5-5 TGTGCCAGCAGCTTGGGAGGACAGGATTCTGAAGCTTTCTTT CASSLGGQDSEAFF
- TRBJ2-1 TRBD2 TRBV7-9 TGTGCCAGCAGGACTAGCGGGAGTAATGAGCAGTTCTTC CASRTSGSNEQFF
- TRBJ2-1 TRBD2 TRBV19 TGTGCCAGTAGTGGGGCTAGCGGGAGGGGGGAGCAGTTCTTC CASSGASGRGEQFF
once TRBJ2-2 TRBD2 TRBV7-8 TGTGCCAGCATCCCTGCGGGACTAGCGGGAACCGGGGAGCTGTTTTTT CASIPAGLAGTGELFF
- TRBJ1-1 TRBD1 TRBV2 TGTGCCAGCACTAACCAGGGGGGCACTGAAGCTTTCTTT CASTNQGGTEAFF
- TRBJ2-1 - TRBV5-6 TGTGCCAGCAGCTTGCCGCAGGACAATGAGCAGTTCTTC CASSLPQDNEQFF
- TRBJ1-2 TRBD1 TRBV7-9 TGTGCCAGCAGCGAAACAGGGGGCTATGGCTACACCTTC CASSETGGYGYTF
- TRBJ2-2 TRBD2 TRBV18 TGTGCCAGCTCACGGGGACTAGCGGCAGTAAACACCGGGGAGCTGTTTTTT CASSRGLAAVNTGELFF
- TRBJ2-5 TRBD2 TRBV18 TGTGCCAGCTCAGAGTTTCCTAGCGGACTTCAAGAGACCCAGTACTTC CASSEFPSGLQETQYF
- TRBJ1-1 TRBD1 TRBV5-1 TGCGCCAGCAGCTTGGCCGGACAGGGAATCGCTGAAGCTTTCTTT CASSLAGQGIAEAFF
- TRBJ2-3 - TRBV9 TGTGCCAGCAGCGTAGGGTTAGCGGACACAGATACGCAGTATTTT CASSVGLADTDTQYF
- TRBJ1-2 - TRBV5-5 TGTGCCAGCAGCTTGGCCTCTGGGACATATGGCTACACCTTC CASSLASGTYGYTF
- TRBJ1-2 - TRBV5-4 TGTGCCAGCAGCTTGGTGCAGGGTAACCATGGCTACACCTTC CASSLVQGNHGYTF
- TRBJ1-2 TRBD1 TRBV11-1 TGTGCCAGCAGTTCTTCCCCCGGGACAGGGCTGGCCACCTTC CASSSSPGTGLATF
- TRBJ2-3 - TRBV30 TGTGCCTGGAGCTTCGGAGGGGCTGTTTTAGACACAGATACGCAGTATTTT CAWSFGGAVLDTDTQYF
- TRBJ1-5 - TRBV7-2 TGTGCCAGCAGCCCCGGGACAAGCAATCAGCCCCAGCATTTT CASSPGTSNQPQHF
- TRBJ1-2 TRBD1 TRBV29-1 TGCAGCGTTGAAGGAGGGACAGGGGTGGGCTACACCTTC CSVEGGTGVGYTF
- TRBJ2-7 TRBD1 TRBV5-5 TGTGCCAGCAGCGCCACCGGGACAGGGTCCCTCGAGCAGTACTTC CASSATGTGSLEQYF
- TRBJ2-1 - TRBV30 TGTGCCTGGGGTCCAGAGAGGCGTGAGCAGTTCTTC CAWGPERREQFF
- TRBJ2-1 TRBD2 TRBV7-9 TGTGCCAGCAGCTTAGGGACTAGCTCCTACAATGAGCAGTTCTTC CASSLGTSSYNEQFF
- TRBJ2-1 - TRBV11-3 TGTGCCAGCAGCTTAGGGGCTTCGACGGGGGTCCTCTACAATGAGCAGTTCTTC CASSLGASTGVLYNEQFF
- TRBJ2-5 - TRBV7-7 TGTGCCAGCAGCTTATTGGGAGCGCAAGGGGAGACCCAGTACTTC CASSLLGAQGETQYF
- TRBJ2-1 TRBD2 TRBV9 TGTGCCAGCAGCGCGACTAGCGATACCTACAATGAGCAGTTCTTC CASSATSDTYNEQFF
- TRBJ2-7 TRBD1 TRBV18 TGTGCCAGCTCACCGGGACAGGTATCCTACGAGCAGTACTTC CASSPGQVSYEQYF
- TRBJ2-5 - TRBV30 TGTGCCTGGGGCCAGGGTACACAAGAGACCCAGTACTTC CAWGQGTQETQYF
- TRBJ1-4 - TRBV5-1 TGCGCCAGCAGCCACGCCTCCGGGTCTGAAGAAAAACTGTTTTTT CASSHASGSEEKLFF
- TRBJ2-1 - TRBV7-9 TGTGCCAGCAGCCCCCGTCACAATGAGCAGTTCTTC CASSPRHNEQFF
- TRBJ2-1 TRBD2 TRBV7-9 TGTGCCAGCAGCGCATTAGGGACTAGCGGGAGAAGGGAGCAGTTCTTC CASSALGTSGRREQFF
- TRBJ2-7 TRBD2 TRBV5-4 TGTGCCAGCAGCTTCGGCGGGAGGGCGTACGAGCAGTACTTC CASSFGGRAYEQYF
- TRBJ2-2 - TRBV4-1 TGCGCCAGCAGCCAAGCCCTCTTACTAGAACCCAACGGGGAGCTGTTTTTT CASSQALLLEPNGELFF
- TRBJ2-7 - TRBV10-2 TGCGCCAGCAGTAACAGAAACTACGAGCAGTACTTC CASSNRNYEQYF
- TRBJ2-3 - TRBV20-1 TGCAGTGTCTCGAGCACAGATACGCAGTATTTT CSVSSTDTQYF
- TRBJ2-7 TRBD2 TRBV4-2 TGTGCCAGCAGCCAAGAACCCCCGGGACTAGCGGTTTCACTTTACGAGCAGTACTTC CASSQEPPGLAVSLYEQYF
once TRBJ2-3 TRBD2 TRBV13 TGTGCCAGCAGACCGGGACTAGCCTCAGATACGCAGTATTTT CASRPGLASDTQYF
- TRBJ2-2 - TRBV27 TGTGCCAGCAGTTTACGTCAGGGTCACACCGGGGAGCTGTTTTTT CASSLRQGHTGELFF
- TRBJ2-5 - TRBV2 TGTGCCAGCAGTGTAAACCCTGCCGGAGAGACCCAGTACTTC CASSVNPAGETQYF
- TRBJ2-2 - TRBV6-4 TGTGCCAGCAGTGTCAGCGGGAACACCGGGGAGCTGTTTTTT CASSVSGNTGELFF